This T cell receptor (beta chain) came from a study of CD8 T cells in seronegative destructive rheumatoid arthritis (TCRdb year 2020). Looking at the study overall: Biological drugs were being received by seven of the eight CND-RA patients at the time of sampling. Comparison cohorts of seropositive RA, seronegative RA and healthy controls came from an earlier published TCRbeta dataset rather than new sequencing. Peripheral CD8+ TCRbeta repertoires of CCP-negative destructive rheumatoid arthritis (CND-RA) patients were compared with newly diagnosed seropositive RA, seronegative RA and healthy controls.

Worth noting for this clone: Its antigen specificity is not known. No base qualities exist here, and no much larger clone lies one base off it.

Following the manufacturer's instructions, genomic DNA from CD8+ cells served as the input for TCRbeta sequencing. TCRbeta sequencing used the immunoSEQ assay and was run at a genomics technology centre in Finland. In the paper's pipeline: Clonotype tables from the immunoSEQ preprocessing pipeline were converted to VDJtools format, and non-productive clonotypes were removed. Samples with fewer than 10,000 reads were excluded, the remaining samples were subsampled to 10,000 reads, and most of the eight CND-RA samples met this threshold. The VDJtools CalcDiversityStats function was applied to data subsampled to 10,000 reads to calculate Shannon-Wiener, Simpson and clonality indices. To infer antigen specificity, non-singleton TCRbeta clonotypes were hard-matched against VDJdb, meaning no mismatches were allowed. CDR3 sequences that differed by one amino acid (Hamming distance 1) were grouped together into clusters with potentially shared antigen targets. After groups were resampled to six samples, public clonotypes were tested for group enrichment with one-sided Fisher's exact tests, and this procedure was repeated ten times. TCRdb re-hosts the immuneACCESS table, in-frame sequences only. Its copies lack some clones; in the studies checked, an unresolved V gene accounts for under half of them, and the cause for the rest is not known. V and J calls and clone size are those listed in that table; D and trimming were worked out from the DNA. The sample table lists 1,000 or so clones, roughly 82% of them with a count of one. 20% to 25% of the sample is in the top ten clones.

Trimmed from V: 0 bases; trimmed from J: 4 bases; junction bases lacking a gene match: 7. For CDR1 and CDR2, the germline V gene lists SGHDT and YYEEEE. The CDR3 runs 18 amino acids, cysteine and phenylalanine included. Of all the DNA, just the CDR3 is kept, 54 bases in frame from base 1. Overall results and qualifications from the work: A distinct set of enriched public clonotypes appeared to be present in CND-RA patients, and the authors interpreted this finding as support for a separate disease subset. Once age was adjusted for, the CD8+ TCRbeta repertoires of CND-RA patients appeared less diverse and more clonal than the repertoires of other RA subtypes. The small size of the CND-RA cohort was noted as a limitation of the study. Across the 100,000 to 150,000 clonotypes tested, no public clonotype enrichment was retained after Benjamini-Hochberg correction. Without diagnostic samples, TCR repertoire differences may partly reflect poor disease control over the years rather than being present at onset. CND-RA repertoires showed more CMV-reactive and fewer influenza A-reactive CD8+ TCRbeta sequences than controls and other RA subtypes.

A negative result on the clinical CCP2 antibody test was shown by CND-RA patients, and progression of joint destruction was observed despite active therapy. All CND-RA patients were characterized by typical joint destruction in wrists and ankles and by failure of conventional anti-rheumatic therapy. CND-RA patients were sampled not at diagnosis but after long disease histories, which in several cases spanned decades. Each patient provided roughly 45 millilitres of EDTA-anticoagulated peripheral blood. Density gradient separation with Ficoll-Paque PLUS was used to isolate peripheral blood mononuclear cells. CD8+ cells were isolated from fresh or cryopreserved PBMCs by AutoMACS magnetic bead positive selection, with purity checked by flow cytometry. Nucleospin Tissue or Tissue XS kits were used for genomic DNA extraction, and quantification was performed on a Qubit 2.0 fluorometer.

The sequence came from a woman between 55 and 80 years old with seronegative destructive rheumatoid arthritis. Sequencing input: CD8+ T cells from blood. The V gene is TRBV5-6 and the J gene is TRBJ2-5, with 15 junctional bases fitting TRBD2. The DNA sequence is given as TGTGCCAGCAGCTTGGCCCTTTGGACTAGCGGGAGGGGAGAGACCCAGTACTTC. It specifies CASSLALWTSGRGETQYF.